The clone carrying this TCR beta chain was seen just once. Its antigen is undetermined. The data belong to a study of T cell repertoires in cytomegalovirus infection. Study-level information: Recently identified HLA-C-restricted CMV epitopes were used, and well-studied HLA-B-restricted CMV epitopes were used as well. Both a matching HLA type and CMV infection were indicated by public TCR beta signatures.

This CDR3 contains 14 residues. In germline, CDR1 is SNHLY, CDR2 FYNNEI. The J segment lost 2 bases and the V segment lost 11 bases, leaving 11 bases of the junction unmatched. General study results and limits: Totalled public TCR beta family frequency picked out people who carried CMV plus the relevant HLA. Dominating the ex vivo response were TCR beta clonotypes that were CMV-specific and HLA-C-restricted.

TCRdb processed the reads anew with MiXCR; each CDR3 protein has one entry. The repertoire holds about 100,000 distinct CDR3 sequences, with approximately 32% as singletons. This TCR was recovered from a human donor in good health (CMV status not recorded). Some clones in this sample may be carry-over from other donors' samples. Sequencing was performed on CD8+ T cells from cultured PBMCs, taken from culture after CMV antigen stimulation. The chain is built from TRBV2 and TRBJ1-2, with 7 bases matching TRBD1. CDR3 DNA: TGTGCCTCCCATCCCAGGGGGATCAACTATGGCTACACCTTC. This sequence encodes CASHPRGINYGYTF.